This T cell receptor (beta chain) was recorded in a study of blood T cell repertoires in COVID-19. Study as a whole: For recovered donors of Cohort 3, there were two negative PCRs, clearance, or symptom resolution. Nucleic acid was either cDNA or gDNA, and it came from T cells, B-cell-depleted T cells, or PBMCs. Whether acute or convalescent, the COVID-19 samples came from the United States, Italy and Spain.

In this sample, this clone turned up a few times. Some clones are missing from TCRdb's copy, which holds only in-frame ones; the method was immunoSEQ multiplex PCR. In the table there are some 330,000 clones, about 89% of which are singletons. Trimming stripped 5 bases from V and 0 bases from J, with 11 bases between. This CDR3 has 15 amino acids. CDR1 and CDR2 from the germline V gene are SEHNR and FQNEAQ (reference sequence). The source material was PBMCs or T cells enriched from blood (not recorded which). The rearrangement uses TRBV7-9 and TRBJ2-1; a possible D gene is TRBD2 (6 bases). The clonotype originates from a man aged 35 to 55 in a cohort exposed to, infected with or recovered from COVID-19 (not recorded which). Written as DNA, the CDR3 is TGTGCCAGCAGCCGCTTAGCGGACTCCTACAATGAGCAGTTCTTC. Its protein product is CASSRLADSYNEQFF.